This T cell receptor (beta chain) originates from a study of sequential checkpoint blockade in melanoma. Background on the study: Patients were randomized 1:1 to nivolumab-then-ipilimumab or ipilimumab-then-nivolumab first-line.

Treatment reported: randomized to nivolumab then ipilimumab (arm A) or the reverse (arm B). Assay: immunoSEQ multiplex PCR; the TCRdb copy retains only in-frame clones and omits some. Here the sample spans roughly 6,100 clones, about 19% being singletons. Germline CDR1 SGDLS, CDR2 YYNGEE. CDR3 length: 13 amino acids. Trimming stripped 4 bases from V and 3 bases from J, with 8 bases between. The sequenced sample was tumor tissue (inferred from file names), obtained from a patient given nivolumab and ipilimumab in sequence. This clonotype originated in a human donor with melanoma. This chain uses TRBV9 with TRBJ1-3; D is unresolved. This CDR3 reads CASSSLLGNTIYF. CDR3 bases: TGTGCCAGCAGCTCACTCCTTGGAAACACCATATATTTT.